This entry concerns a single T cell receptor (beta chain). Antigen: not known. V was shortened by 0 bases and J by 2 bases, with 14 bases between the two germline ends. This CDR3 has 16 amino acids. Germline lookup yields CDR1 MNHEY and CDR2 SVGAGI. The data were obtained in a study of OX40 agonist ivuxolimab in advanced cancers. Overall study results and limits: At 0.1 to 3.0 mg/kg, CD4+ and CD8+ blood T cells expanded clonally by week 6.

Using immunoSEQ multiplex PCR, the repertoire was profiled, and TCRdb retains in-frame clones only, with some absent. The sample holds approximately 31,000 clones; roughly 87% are singletons and the top ten take about 26%. This sample comprised CD4+ or CD8+ T cells sorted from blood, obtained in a trial of the OX40 agonist ivuxolimab. The chain joins TRBV6-5 to TRBJ2-7; maybe TRBD2 (5 bases). This clonotype was obtained from an adult with an advanced solid tumor such as melanoma, head and neck, liver or kidney cancer. CDR3 sequence reads: CASSYSSGGLTYEQYF. DNA for the CDR3: TGTGCCAGCAGTTACTCGAGTGGCGGACTTACCTACGAGCAGTACTTC.